The 30 T cell receptor beta chains below all came from one sample that was sequenced in a study of CD8+ T cells in alopecia areata. Indicated treatment: oral pan-JAK inhibitor, 5-10 mg twice daily. Extracted RNA was reverse transcribed into cDNA, the sequencing template. Profiling relied on immunoSEQ multiplex PCR, and the TCRdb table lists in-frame clones only, not all of them. The profile shows about 200,000 clones, roughly three fifths of them singletons. This specimen consisted of CD4+ T cells sorted from blood, obtained at week 4, from a patient treated with tofacitinib. The receptors here all came from a human donor with alopecia areata.

The V gene is TRBV11-2, the J gene TRBJ2-5; 8 bases map to TRBD2. CDR1 is SGHAT, CDR2 FQNNGV, per germline. The CDR3 covers 16 residues. V was pared by 2 bases and J by 2 bases, with 7 bases of the junction left unmatched. CDR3 loop: CASSLRGSGAQETQYF. CDR3 coding DNA: TGTGCCAGCAGCTTAAGAGGTAGCGGGGCTCAAGAGACCCAGTACTTC.

This clone was found a few times. The chain has TRBV19 and TRBJ1-5; tentative D call: TRBD1 (5 bases). The V end was cut by 5 bases, the J end by 3 bases, with 14 bases between. The CDR3 totals 15 residues. Germline V gives CDR1 LNHDA, CDR2 SQIVND (reference sequence). The CDR3 DNA follows: TGTGCCAGTAGTCCGGGACCGGTATACAATCAGCCCCAGCATTTT. Encoded protein: CASSPGPVYNQPQHF. Full variable domain (remainder filled in from reference TRBV19 and TRBJ1-5): DGGITQSPKYLFRKEGQNVTLSCEQNLNHDAMYWYRQDPGQGLRLIYYSQIVNDFQKGDIAEGYSVSREKKESFPLTVTSAQKNPTAFYLCASSPGPVYNQPQHFGDGTRLSIL.

The rearrangement joins TRBV2 to TRBJ2-7; D remains ambiguous. CDR1 and CDR2 (germline): SNHLY, FYNNEI. V lost 10 bases to trimming and J lost 5 bases, with 15 bases between them. This CDR3 has 12 amino acids. The CDR3 here is CANRARRNEQYF. The CDR3 DNA sequence: TGTGCCAACCGCGCCCGCAGGAACGAGCAGTACTTC.

The V and J genes are TRBV18 and TRBJ1-1; 8 nucleotides align to TRBD1. The CDR3 spans 15 residues. The trim removed 5 bases at V and 3 bases at J, leaving 8 bases unmatched. Looked up from germline, CDR1 is KGHSH and CDR2 is LQKENI. CDR3 nucleotides: TGTGCCAGCTCAACGACAGGGGCGGAGTACACTGAAGCTTTCTTT. This gives the protein CASSTTGAEYTEAFF. Full variable domain (remainder filled in from reference TRBV18 and TRBJ1-1): NAGVMQNPRHLVRRRGQEARLRCSPMKGHSHVYWYRQLPEEGLKFMVYLQKENIIDESGMPKERFSAEFPKEGPSILRIQQVVRGDSAAYFCASSTTGAEYTEAFFGQGTRLTVV.

The count of this clone is one. The CDR3 DNA sequence: TGTGCCAGCAGTTTAACCGGGGATCCGAGCTCGGGTTATGGCTACACCTTC. It yields the protein CASSLTGDPSSGYGYTF. The genes are TRBV28 and TRBJ1-2; D remains unclear. Deletions cut 2 bases from V and 5 bases from J, with 21 bases between. CDR3 length: 17 residues. Germline V lookup: CDR1 MDHEN, CDR2 SYDVKM.

CDR3 in DNA: TGTGCCAGCAGCGTAGAAGTAAAGGGCTGGTTTGGCTACACCTTC. It is translated as CASSVEVKGWFGYTF. The chain uses TRBV9 and TRBJ1-2; D gene uncertain. CDR3 size: 15 residues. CDR1 is SGDLS and CDR2 is YYNGEE in the germline V gene. Trimming removed 0 bases from V and 7 bases from J, with 16 bases in between.

This clone was observed once. This rearrangement joins TRBV4-1 to TRBJ1-1; D possibly corresponds to TRBD1 (5 bases). Between the trimmed V and J ends, which lost 0 bases and 6 bases, there was a span of 20 bases. There are 17 residues in the CDR3. CDR1 MGHRA and CDR2 YSYEKL come from the germline V gene. CDR3 nucleotide sequence: TGCGCCAGCAGCCAAGATATGCGAGGGGCGCCCCCGGCTGAAGCTTTCTTT. Amino acids: CASSQDMRGAPPAEAFF.

The chain recombines TRBV6-6 with TRBJ2-6; D possibly corresponds to TRBD2 (6 bases). CDR1 and CDR2 (germline): MNHNY, SVGAGI (reference sequence). The CDR3 spans 15 residues. V dropped 4 bases and J dropped 4 bases, with 11 bases sitting between them. CDR3 sequence (DNA): TGTGCCAGCAGTTTGCGGGGATCCGGGGCCAACGTCCTGACTTTC. It translates to CASSLRGSGANVLTF.

The J gene is TRBJ2-1, the V gene TRBV5-1; D is perhaps TRBD2 (6 bases). The CDR3 sequence is 13 residues long. Trimming took 0 bases from V and 11 from J, leaving 12 bases between them. Germline V gene data show CDR1 as SGHRS and CDR2 as YFSETQ. The chain's CDR3 is CASSLDGGSKQFF. DNA for the CDR3: TGCGCCAGCAGCTTGGACGGGGGTTCTAAGCAGTTCTTC.

This clone was recorded a few times. V gene TRBV29-1 combines with J gene TRBJ2-4; the match to TRBD1 covers 10 bases. Per germline, CDR1 SQVTM and CDR2 ANQGSEA. The CDR3 contains 17 residues. V lost 0 bases and J lost 0; bases outside the gene matches: 5. CDR3 sequence: CSVEDQGTGVAKNIQYF. The CDR3 DNA reads as TGCAGCGTTGAAGATCAGGGGACAGGGGTAGCCAAAAACATTCAGTACTTC.

The chain carries TRBV30 and TRBJ1-2; D not certain. From germline, CDR1 is GTSNPN and CDR2 SVGIG (reference sequence). V gave up 5 bases and J gave up 2 bases, with 6 bases separating them. CDR3 length equals 11 residues. CDR3 coding DNA: TGTGCCTGGGCGGAGAACTATGGCTACACCTTC. Protein sequence: CAWAENYGYTF.

This clone was detected a few times. The chain carries TRBV27 and TRBJ1-5; 9 bases are a match to TRBD1. The V gene's germline CDR1 is MNHEY and CDR2 SMNVEV (reference sequence). This CDR3 spans 13 amino acids. V lost 4 bases, J lost 9 bases, and 4 bases stayed unmatched. CDR3 loop: CASSWDRESPQHF. CDR3 bases: TGTGCCAGCAGTTGGGACAGGGAATCGCCCCAGCATTTT.

This clone was detected only a few times. The gene calls are TRBV7-2 and TRBJ2-2; TRBD2 might be the D (5 bases). This CDR3 is 17 amino acids long. Germline V gene lookup returns CDR1 SGHTA and CDR2 FQGNSA. V lost 5 bases to trimming and J lost 1 base, with 17 bases between them. The CDR3 loop is CASSPPELVRNTGELFF. The DNA for the CDR3 is TGTGCCAGCAGCCCCCCCGAACTAGTGAGGAACACCGGGGAGCTGTTTTTT.

The gene calls are TRBV5-1 and TRBJ2-3, with 12 positions matching TRBD2. Germline values: CDR1 SGHRS, CDR2 YFSETQ. V was pared by 4 bases and J by 4 bases, with 4 bases of the junction left unmatched. CDR3 size: 15 residues. The CDR3 DNA reads as TGCGCCAGCAGCGCGACTAGCGGGGGATCAGATACGCAGTATTTT. Amino acids: CASSATSGGSDTQYF. Full variable domain (missing parts from reference TRBV5-1 and TRBJ2-3): KAGVTQTPRYLIKTRGQQVTLSCSPISGHRSVSWYQQTPGQGLQFLFEYFSETQRNKGNFPGRFSGRQFSNSRSEMNVSTLELGDSALYLCASSATSGGSDTQYFGPGTRLTVL.

The chain has TRBV4-3 and TRBJ1-1, with D possibly matching TRBD1 (6 bases). Deletions cut 2 bases from V and 4 bases from J, with 11 bases between. Per the germline V gene, CDR1 is LGHNA and CDR2 is YSLEER. This CDR3 contains 14 residues. CDR3 residues: CASSQQQGITEAFF. For the CDR3, the DNA is TGCGCCAGCAGCCAACAGCAGGGGATCACTGAAGCTTTCTTT.

The genes are TRBV18 and TRBJ2-1, with D unclear. The CDR3 totals 15 residues. From germline, CDR1 is KGHSH and CDR2 LQKENI. Trimming cost V 3 bases and J 0 bases, with 9 bases left between them. This CDR3 is CASSPTLSSYNEQFF. CDR3 bases: TGTGCCAGCTCACCCACACTGAGCTCCTACAATGAGCAGTTCTTC.

This rearrangement joins TRBV7-9 to TRBJ2-5; D uncertain. The CDR3 totals 15 residues. With 5 bases removed from V and 5 bases from J, the gap between germline ends came to 18 bases. Germline loops: CDR1 SEHNR, CDR2 FQNEAQ (reference sequence). CDR3 residues: CASSPSYPIQETQYF. The CDR3, as DNA: TGTGCCAGCAGCCCAAGTTATCCGATTCAGGAGACCCAGTACTTC.

This rearrangement joins TRBV15 to TRBJ2-7, with D hard to call. Germline CDR1 LNHNV, CDR2 YYDKDF (reference sequence). The CDR3 has 14 amino acids. V was trimmed by 0 bases and J by 4 bases, leaving 10 bases between them. This CDR3 is CATSREAPGYEQYF. The CDR3 DNA is TGTGCCACCAGCAGAGAGGCACCCGGGTACGAGCAGTACTTC.

The chain recombines TRBV4-1 with TRBJ2-6; 7 nucleotides align to TRBD2. V lost 4 bases, J lost 0 bases, and 15 bases stayed unmatched. In germline, CDR1 is MGHRA, CDR2 YSYEKL. This CDR3 is built from 20 residues. CDR3 sequence (DNA): TGCGCCAGCAGCCCCCACCCCACTAGCGAATCAACCTCTGGGGCCAACGTCCTGACTTTC. Its protein product is CASSPHPTSESTSGANVLTF.

The rearrangement joins TRBV30 to TRBJ1-1; 7 nucleotides agree with TRBD1. CDR1 GTSNPN and CDR2 SVGIG come from the germline V gene (reference sequence). The trim removed 5 bases at V and 3 bases at J, leaving 6 bases unmatched. The CDR3 totals 13 residues. The CDR3 loop is CAWVSRGYTEAFF. DNA for the CDR3: TGTGCCTGGGTTTCCAGGGGGTACACTGAAGCTTTCTTT. The whole variable domain, remainder taken from reference TRBV30 and TRBJ1-1, is SQTIHQWPATLVQPVGSPLSLECTVEGTSNPNLYWYRQAAGRGLQLLFYSVGIGQISSEVPQNLSASRPQDRQFILSSKKLLLSDSGFYLCAWVSRGYTEAFFGQGTRLTVV.

This sequence joins TRBV6-5 and TRBJ2-5; 8 bases are a match to TRBD2. Germline V lookup: CDR1 MNHEY, CDR2 SVGAGI. J was trimmed by 4 bases and V by 6 bases; bases with no gene match: 7. This CDR3 has 14 amino acids. Written as DNA, the CDR3 is TGTGCCAGCAGACCCAGCGGGGGAGGAGAGACCCAGTACTTC. It translates to CASRPSGGGETQYF.

This clone was detected only once. The same CDR3 is also encoded by other DNA sequences in this sample. V is TRBV29-1 and J is TRBJ2-3; D assignment may be TRBD1 or TRBD2 (5 bases each). The CDR3 sequence is 14 residues long. V lost 5 bases and J 0 bases, leaving 12 bases between the germline ends. The germline CDR1 and CDR2 sequences are SQVTM and ANQGSEA. The CDR3 DNA sequence: TGCAGCGTTCTCGGGACGGCTAGCACAGATACGCAGTATTTT. Translating it yields CSVLGTASTDTQYF.

The chain joins TRBV19 to TRBJ2-7; maybe TRBD2 (5 bases). The V and J ends lost 4 bases and 1 base respectively, with 8 bases between them. The germline V gene has CDR1 LNHDA and CDR2 SQIVND (reference sequence). This CDR3 is built from 13 residues. CDR3 loop: CASSTGRSYEQYF. The DNA of the CDR3 is TGTGCCAGTAGTACGGGAAGGTCCTACGAGCAGTACTTC.

This chain uses TRBV6-6 with TRBJ1-1; possibly TRBD1 for D (6 bases). The CDR3 is made up of 14 amino acids. V lost 4 bases and J 1 base, leaving 10 bases between the germline ends. The germline CDR1 and CDR2 sequences are MNHNY and SVGAGI (reference sequence). This CDR3 is CASSFTGTNTEAFF. For the CDR3, the DNA is TGTGCCAGCAGTTTCACAGGGACGAACACTGAAGCTTTCTTT.

This chain joins TRBV5-6 and TRBJ2-5; the D gene could be TRBD1 or TRBD2 (6 bases each). Trimming took off 0 bases at V and 7 bases at J, with 13 bases between the two ends. This CDR3 region has 14 residues. Per the germline V gene, CDR1 is SGHDT and CDR2 is YYEEEE. CDR3 region: CASSLAGAGGTQYF. CDR3 sequence (DNA): TGTGCCAGCAGCTTGGCGGGGGCCGGGGGGACCCAGTACTTC.

The chain is built from TRBV5-6 and TRBJ2-5, with a possible D match to TRBD1 (6 bases). Germline lookup yields CDR1 SGHDT and CDR2 YYEEEE. The length of the CDR3 is 17 residues. V lost 3 bases, J lost 5 bases, and 23 bases lay in between. This chain's CDR3 is CASSSSPDRSPRETQYF. For the CDR3, the DNA is TGTGCCAGCAGCTCATCTCCGGACAGAAGCCCCCGGGAGACCCAGTACTTC.

This clone was detected only a few times. The chain uses TRBV29-1 and TRBJ2-7; 7 bases fit TRBD1. The CDR3 has 12 amino acids. Looked up from germline, CDR1 is SQVTM and CDR2 is ANQGSEA. Germline trimming cut 7 bases from V and 5 bases from J; bases unmatched to any gene: 8. Here the CDR3 reads CSATGQTHEQYF. The CDR3 DNA sequence: TGCAGCGCCACGGGACAGACCCACGAGCAGTACTTC.

The chain carries TRBV4-1 and TRBJ1-2; D is unresolved. The CDR3 sequence is 12 residues long. The germline V gene encodes CDR1 MGHRA and CDR2 YSYEKL. Deletions cut 4 bases from V and 8 bases from J, with 11 bases between. CDR3 bases: TGCGCCAGCAGCCGGAGCAGGAAGGGCTACACCTTC. Its translation is CASSRSRKGYTF.

The V gene is TRBV30, the J gene TRBJ1-1; no reliable D call. This CDR3 region has 14 residues. Germline V lookup: CDR1 GTSNPN, CDR2 SVGIG (reference sequence). The V end lost 0 bases, the J end lost 3 bases, and 11 bases lay between the germline ends. The CDR3, as DNA: TGTGCCTGGAGTGTACGTCTAGCTGACACTGAAGCTTTCTTT. It translates to CAWSVRLADTEAFF.

The chain employs TRBV29-1 and TRBJ1-4; D call uncertain. The CDR3 covers 14 residues. CDR1 and CDR2 (germline): SQVTM, ANQGSEA. The V end was cut by 3 bases, the J end by 2 bases, with 10 bases between. The CDR3 DNA sequence: TGCAGCGTTGACGAGGCAGCTACTAATGAAAAACTGTTTTTT. Protein sequence: CSVDEAATNEKLFF.